This record covers a single T cell receptor beta chain. It has no known antigen specificity. The sample holds no much larger clone one base away, and base qualities are not on file. After PBMCs were isolated by density centrifugation and stained for CD3, CD4 and CD8, a FACSAria was used to sort CD4+ and CD8+ T cells. Unaffected controls provided scalp biopsies and blood samples. The data belong to a study of CD8+ T cells in alopecia areata listed by TCRdb under 2018. About the investigation overall: High-throughput TCRbeta sequencing was used to examine T cell clonal expansion in alopecia areata in both the C3H/HeJ mouse model and human patients. Human TCRbeta sequencing covered scalp tissue and sorted CD4+ and CD8+ peripheral blood T cells from patchy and totalis/universalis alopecia areata patients and healthy controls. Scalp clonality was compared across normal scalp (n=4), patchy alopecia areata scalp (n=8), and alopecia totalis/universalis scalp (n=8). The RNA source kit depended on sample type: the PAXgene miRNA kit for fixed scalp, the miRNeasy kit for PBMCs, and the RNeasy kit for mouse skin. Amplification of TCRbeta CDR3 regions was done by immunoSEQ multiplex PCR using 35 Vbeta forward primers and 13 Jbeta reverse primers.

At the junction V is shortened by 0 bases and J by 4 bases, with 10 bases in between. The CDR3 contains 15 residues, cysteine and phenylalanine counted. The sequence is cut down to CDR3 DNA, 45 bases in frame from base 1. The germline V gene encodes CDR1 LNHNV and CDR2 YYDKDF (reference sequence). What the study reported, not specific to this receptor: Resident alphabeta T cells in normal human skin are also sequenced, complicating scalp TCR repertoire analysis, unlike mouse skin dominated by gammadelta T cells. Compared with mice, TCR sequences shared between patients were less clear, possibly partly because of HLA diversity across the patient population. Compared with normal scalp, lesional scalp had higher clonality and more expanded CD8+ clones, particularly in alopecia totalis/universalis, a pattern that suggests antigenic drive.

Library construction relied on the immunoSEQ multiplex PCR assay. RNA was extracted from all samples and reverse transcribed into cDNA as template for TCR sequencing. First-strand cDNA was synthesized with SuperScript III using a 2:1 mix of oligo-dT and random hexamers. A synthetic immune receptor repertoire was used to measure amplification bias, and any remaining bias was corrected computationally. As for the original processing: After raw reads were preprocessed to remove errors, the CDR3 was defined following IMGT conventions as running from the conserved cysteine to phenylalanine. Clonality was calculated as 1 minus Shannon entropy normalized by log2 of the number of productive unique TCRs. Scalp TCRbeta sequences were cross-referenced with sorted blood CD4 and CD8 repertoires so that the CD4 or CD8 identity of scalp clones could be inferred. This is the immuneACCESS table as TCRdb keeps it, with only in-frame sequences that have V and J called. A part of the clones is gone; compared with another copy, unresolved V genes explain less than half, and the rest is unexplained. Clonal size and the V and J genes are those of that table, whereas D and trimming came from the DNA. The sample table lists approximately 150,000 clones, more than 55% of them with a count of one. Just over 35% of the sample comes from the top ten.

The chain is assembled from TRBV15 and TRBJ2-1, and possibly TRBD2, on 6 matching bases. Sequencing was performed on CD8+ T cells sorted from blood. The receptor comes from a human donor in good health. Read as DNA, the sequence is TGTGCCACCAGCAGAGACCGGGACTCTTACAATGAGCAGTTCTTC. This translates into CATSRDRDSYNEQFF.